This is a list of T cell receptor beta chains from one sample in a study of STAT5B mutations in CD4+ large granular lymphocyte leukemia. Produced via immunoSEQ multiplex PCR; TCRdb's table is partial and in-frame only. The sample records around 43,000 clones, 65% to 90% being singletons. Specimen: CD4+ T cells from blood buffy coats. These TCRs come from a human donor in good health. The CDR3 runs from the conserved cysteine through the conserved F or W. The D gene is left open where the match is weak. Some rows mark clone size as missing; the rest say once, few, many or name a class of expanded clone.

J gene,V gene,clone size,D gene,CDR3 DNA,CDR3 protein
TRBJ1-1,TRBV7-3,-,-,TGTGCCAGCAGCCATGAGAGGGACACTGAAGCTTTCTTT,CASSHERDTEAFF
TRBJ2-5,TRBV5-1,-,TRBD2,TGCGCCAGCAGCCCTAGCGGGATAAGCGGAGAGACCCAGTACTTC,CASSPSGISGETQYF
TRBJ2-7,TRBV11-2,-,-,TGTGCCAGCAGCTTCGGCGGGGCCTTAGGCGAGCAGTACTTC,CASSFGGALGEQYF
TRBJ1-6,TRBV4-1,-,-,TGCGCCAGCAGCCAAGGACAGGTTTATAATTCACCCCTCCACTTT,CASSQGQVYNSPLHF
TRBJ2-1,TRBV27,-,-,TGTGCCAGCAGTTTATCGTTTCAGCTTTCCAATGAGCAGTTCTTC,CASSLSFQLSNEQFF
TRBJ2-2,TRBV30,-,-,TGTGCCTGGAGGCGTCTAGCGTTGAACACCGGGGAGCTGTTTTTT,CAWRRLALNTGELFF
TRBJ1-2,TRBV5-6,-,TRBD1,TGTGCCAGCAGCGTCCACAGGGGGCCTACTAACTATGGCTACACCTTC,CASSVHRGPTNYGYTF
TRBJ1-2,TRBV18,-,-,TGTGCCAGCTCACCACCCGAGTCTAACTATGGCTACACCTTC,CASSPPESNYGYTF
TRBJ1-5,TRBV2,-,-,TGTGCCAGCAGTGACCTCTCAAGTCCGCCCCAGCATTTT,CASSDLSSPPQHF
TRBJ2-5,TRBV21-1,-,-,TGTGCCAGCAGCTACTCCGGGGCTACAGGAGGGGAGACCCAGTACTTC,CASSYSGATGGETQYF
TRBJ1-1,TRBV2,-,-,TGTGCCAGCAGGGTCGACGGGGGTGGGACTGAAGCTTTCTTT,CASRVDGGGTEAFF
TRBJ2-3,TRBV5-1,-,TRBD2,TGCGCCAGCAGCTTGGAGTGGCGGGAGACAGATACGCAGTATTTT,CASSLEWRETDTQYF
TRBJ1-5,TRBV2,-,TRBD1,TGTGCCAGCAGCGGGACAGGGGAACAGCCCCAGCATTTT,CASSGTGEQPQHF
TRBJ2-1,TRBV10-2,-,TRBD2,TGCGCCAGCAGGGCCCCTCTTTCTAGCGGGAGCGACTATGAGCAGTTCTTC,CASRAPLSSGSDYEQFF
TRBJ1-1,TRBV5-1,-,-,TGCGCCAGCAGCTCATACAGCCGCACTATGAACACTGAAGCTTTCTTT,CASSSYSRTMNTEAFF
TRBJ2-1,TRBV10-1,-,-,TGCGCCAGCAGTGAGTCGCGGGCCTCCTACAATGAGCAGTTCTTC,CASSESRASYNEQFF
TRBJ2-1,TRBV4-1,-,-,TGCGCCAGCAGCCAAGTTCTATTATACAATGAGCAGTTCTTC,CASSQVLLYNEQFF
TRBJ1-1,TRBV7-8,-,-,TGTGCCAGCAGCCCAGGTGGAGGGACTGAAGCTTTCTTT,CASSPGGGTEAFF
TRBJ2-6,TRBV2,few,-,TGTGCCAGCTCGGCAGGGGCGTCTGGGGCCAACGTCCTGACTTTC,CASSAGASGANVLTF
TRBJ2-1,TRBV5-1,-,-,TGCGCCAGCAGCCTCCGGGACCCGAACTACAATGAGCAGTTCTTC,CASSLRDPNYNEQFF
TRBJ2-5,TRBV19,-,-,TGTGCCAGTAGTCAACTACACCGCCAAGAGACCCAGTACTTC,CASSQLHRQETQYF
TRBJ1-3,TRBV5-1,-,TRBD1,TGCGCCAGCAGCCAGACCGGGACAGCTGGAAACACCATATATTTT,CASSQTGTAGNTIYF
TRBJ2-7,TRBV6-6,-,-,TGTGCCAGCAGTTACTCGAGCTCCTACGAGCAGTACTTC,CASSYSSSYEQYF
TRBJ2-1,TRBV5-1,once,TRBD2,TGCGCCAGCAGCTGGCTAGCGGGAGGAGGTGATGAGCAGTTCTTC,CASSWLAGGGDEQFF
TRBJ1-2,TRBV27,-,TRBD1,TGTGCCAGCAGTCCACGGACAGGGGATGGCTACACCTTC,CASSPRTGDGYTF
TRBJ2-3,TRBV2,-,-,TGTGCCAGCAGTGAACAGGGTCTAGGTGCGCAGTATTTT,CASSEQGLGAQYF
TRBJ1-2,TRBV6-1,-,-,TGTGCCAGCAGTGAATTCAGAGGGAACTATGGCTACACCTTC,CASSEFRGNYGYTF
TRBJ2-1,TRBV7-3,-,-,TGTGCCAGCAGCCCACACGGCAATGAGCAGTTCTTC,CASSPHGNEQFF
TRBJ2-1,TRBV27,-,TRBD1,TGTGCCAGCAGTTTAGGGACAGGGGGCTACAATGAGCAGTTCTTC,CASSLGTGGYNEQFF
TRBJ1-1,TRBV28,-,-,TGTGCCAGCAGTTTATGGGGCCCGGACACTCAGGGAGCTTTCTTT,CASSLWGPDTQGAFF
TRBJ2-7,TRBV29-1,-,-,TGCAGCGCCAGGAGGGCTGACGAGCAGTACTTC,CSARRADEQYF
TRBJ2-5,TRBV4-1,-,TRBD2,TGCGCCAGCAGCCCGGGACTAGCGGGAGAAGAGACCCAGTACTTC,CASSPGLAGEETQYF
TRBJ1-1,TRBV6-5,-,TRBD1,TGTGCCAGCAGACCGGGACAGAAGAACACTGAAGCTTTCTTT,CASRPGQKNTEAFF
TRBJ1-4,TRBV6-5,-,-,TGTGCCAGCAGTTACTCGTGGCAGAATAATGAAAAACTGTTTTTT,CASSYSWQNNEKLFF
TRBJ2-7,TRBV30,-,TRBD1,TGTGCCTGGAGCAGGGGACAGGGGGCGCGTGAGCAGTACTTC,CAWSRGQGAREQYF
TRBJ1-1,TRBV6-5,-,-,TGTGCCAGCAGTTACCATGGGGGAAGGAACACTGAAGCTTTCTTT,CASSYHGGRNTEAFF
TRBJ2-7,TRBV28,-,-,TGTGCCAGCAGTTCGCGGACCAAACCCCCCTACGAGCAGTACTTC,CASSSRTKPPYEQYF
TRBJ1-5,TRBV19,-,-,TGTGCCAGTAGTATTTACGGGAGTCAGCCCCAGCATTTT,CASSIYGSQPQHF
TRBJ2-7,TRBV18,-,-,TGTGCCAGCTCACCAAACGGAGGTTCGGGGGCCTCCTACGAGCAGTACTTC,CASSPNGGSGASYEQYF
TRBJ1-5,TRBV6-6,-,TRBD1,TGTGCCAGCAGAGCCGGGACAGCTTATCAGCCCCAGCATTTT,CASRAGTAYQPQHF
TRBJ1-2,TRBV19,-,-,TGTGCCAGTACCAGAGGCAGCAGGCTTAACTATGGCTACACCTTC,CASTRGSRLNYGYTF
TRBJ2-7,TRBV2,-,TRBD2,TGTGCCAGCAGTGAAGTCCCGGGTCTAGCGGGAGGTCCGTACTTC,CASSEVPGLAGGPYF
TRBJ1-2,TRBV4-1,-,TRBD1,TGCGCCAGCAGCCAAGGCACAGGGGGAGGCTATGGCTACACCTTC,CASSQGTGGGYGYTF
TRBJ2-3,TRBV11-2,-,TRBD2,TGTGCCAGCAGCTTAGGTGCTAGCGGTGCTGTTGTAACGCAGTATTTT,CASSLGASGAVVTQYF
TRBJ2-3,TRBV6-5,-,-,TGTGCCAGCAGGCCCGGAGTTAGCACAGATACGCAGTATTTT,CASRPGVSTDTQYF
TRBJ2-3,TRBV2,-,-,TGTGCCAGCACCCAAGAGCCGAGGCTAGGAGGTACGCAGTATTTT,CASTQEPRLGGTQYF
TRBJ2-7,TRBV7-3,-,-,TGTGCCAGCAGCTTTGGCAGAGCCTACGAGCAGTACTTC,CASSFGRAYEQYF
TRBJ2-1,TRBV10-2,once,-,TGCGCCAGCAGTGAACCAGCGCTAAACTCCTACAATGAGCAGTTCTTC,CASSEPALNSYNEQFF
TRBJ2-6,TRBV5-4,-,-,TGTGCCAGCAGCTTGTATATACGGTCAGGGTCCTCTGGGGCCAACGTCCTGACTTTC,CASSLYIRSGSSGANVLTF
TRBJ1-2,TRBV5-6,-,-,TGTGCCAGCAGCTTGGCCGGGGGCAAGGCCTATGGCTACACCTTC,CASSLAGGKAYGYTF
TRBJ2-7,TRBV28,once,TRBD1,TGTGCCAGCAGCTCCGCCGGGACAGGCTCCTACGAGCAGTACTTC,CASSSAGTGSYEQYF
TRBJ2-1,TRBV18,-,-,TGTGCCAGCTCAGGTGGCGTCAATGAGCAGTTCTTC,CASSGGVNEQFF
TRBJ2-3,TRBV4-3,few,TRBD2,TGCGCCAGCAGCCCCCGGGGGGGTGCGACAGATACGCAGTATTTT,CASSPRGGATDTQYF
TRBJ2-6,TRBV7-2,-,-,TGTGCCAGCAGCCCTCAAGCTAGCTCTGGGGCCAACGTCCTGACTTTC,CASSPQASSGANVLTF
TRBJ2-7,TRBV5-1,-,TRBD2,TGCGCCAGCAGATTTAGCGGGCTAGAATACGAGCAGTACTTC,CASRFSGLEYEQYF